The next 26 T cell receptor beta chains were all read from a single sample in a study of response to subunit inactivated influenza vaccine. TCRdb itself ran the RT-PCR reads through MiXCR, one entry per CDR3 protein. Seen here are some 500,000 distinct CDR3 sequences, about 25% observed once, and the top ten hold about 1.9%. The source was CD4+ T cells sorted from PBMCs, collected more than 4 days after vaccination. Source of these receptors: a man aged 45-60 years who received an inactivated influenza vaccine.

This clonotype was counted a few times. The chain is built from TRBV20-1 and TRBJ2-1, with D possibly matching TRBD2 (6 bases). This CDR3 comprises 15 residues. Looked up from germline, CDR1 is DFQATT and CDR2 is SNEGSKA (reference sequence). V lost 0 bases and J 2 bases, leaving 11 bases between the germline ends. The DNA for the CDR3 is TGCAGTGCTAGAGACCCCGGGAGAACCTACAATGAGCAGTTCTTC. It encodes CSARDPGRTYNEQFF.

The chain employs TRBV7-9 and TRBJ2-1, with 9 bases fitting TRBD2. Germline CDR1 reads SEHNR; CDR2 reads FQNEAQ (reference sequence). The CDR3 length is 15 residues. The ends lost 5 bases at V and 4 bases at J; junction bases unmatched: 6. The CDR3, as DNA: TGTGCCAGCAGCATTCTGACTAGCGGATACAATGAGCAGTTCTTC. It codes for CASSILTSGYNEQFF.

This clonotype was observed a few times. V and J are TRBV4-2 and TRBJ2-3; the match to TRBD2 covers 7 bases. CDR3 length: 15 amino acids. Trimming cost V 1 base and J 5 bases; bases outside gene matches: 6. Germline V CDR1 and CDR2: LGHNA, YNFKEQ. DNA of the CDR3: TGTGCCAGCAGCCAAGGCGGGGGAGCCATAGATACGCAGTATTTT. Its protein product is CASSQGGGAIDTQYF.

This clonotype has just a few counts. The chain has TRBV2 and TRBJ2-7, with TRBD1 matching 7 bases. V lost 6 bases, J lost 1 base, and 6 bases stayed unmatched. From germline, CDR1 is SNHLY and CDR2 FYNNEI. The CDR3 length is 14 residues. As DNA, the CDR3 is TGTGCCAGCAGACGACAGGGTTGGTCCTACGAGCAGTACTTC. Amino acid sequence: CASRRQGWSYEQYF.

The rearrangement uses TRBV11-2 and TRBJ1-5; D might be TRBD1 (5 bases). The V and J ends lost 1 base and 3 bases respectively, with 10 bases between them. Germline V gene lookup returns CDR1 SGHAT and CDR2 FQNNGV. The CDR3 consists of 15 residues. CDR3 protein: CASSLGRALNQPQHF. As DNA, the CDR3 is TGTGCCAGCAGCTTAGGCAGGGCCCTCAATCAGCCCCAGCATTTT.

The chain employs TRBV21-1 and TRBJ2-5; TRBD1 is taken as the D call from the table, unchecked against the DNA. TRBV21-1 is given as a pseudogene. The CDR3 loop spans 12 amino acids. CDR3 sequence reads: CASRTVEETQYF. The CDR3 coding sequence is TGTGCCAGTAGGACAGTAGAAGAGACCCAGTACTTC.

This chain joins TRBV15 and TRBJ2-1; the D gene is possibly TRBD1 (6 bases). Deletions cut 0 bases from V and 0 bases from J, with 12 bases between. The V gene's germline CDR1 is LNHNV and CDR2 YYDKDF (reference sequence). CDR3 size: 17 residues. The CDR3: CATSRDRGTSSYNEQFF. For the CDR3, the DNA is TGTGCCACCAGCAGAGACAGGGGCACCAGCTCCTACAATGAGCAGTTCTTC.

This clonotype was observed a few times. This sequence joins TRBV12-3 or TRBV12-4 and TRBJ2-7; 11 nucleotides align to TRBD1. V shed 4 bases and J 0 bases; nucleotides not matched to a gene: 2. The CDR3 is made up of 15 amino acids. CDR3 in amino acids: CASSSGQGASYEQYF. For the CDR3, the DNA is TGTGCCAGCAGTTCAGGACAGGGGGCCTCCTACGAGCAGTACTTC.

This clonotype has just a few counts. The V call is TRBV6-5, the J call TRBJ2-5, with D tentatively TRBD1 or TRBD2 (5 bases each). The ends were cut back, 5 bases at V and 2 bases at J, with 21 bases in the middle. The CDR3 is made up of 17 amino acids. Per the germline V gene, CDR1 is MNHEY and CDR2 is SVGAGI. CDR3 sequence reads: CASSTFIRRGEQETQYF. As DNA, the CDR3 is TGTGCCAGCAGTACTTTCATTCGTCGGGGCGAACAAGAGACCCAGTACTTC.

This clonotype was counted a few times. The chain's CDR3 is CASSSNPTDTQYF. As DNA, the CDR3 is TGTGCCAGCAGTTCAAATCCCACAGATACGCAGTATTTT. The rearrangement links TRBV6-4 to TRBJ2-3, with D hard to call. V lost 5 bases and J 2 bases, leaving 8 bases between the germline ends. CDR3 length: 13 residues. Germline assignment: CDR1 MRHNA and CDR2 SNTAGT.

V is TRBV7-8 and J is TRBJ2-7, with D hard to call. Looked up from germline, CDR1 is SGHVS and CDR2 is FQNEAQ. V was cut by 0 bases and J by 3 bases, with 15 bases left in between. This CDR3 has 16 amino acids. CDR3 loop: CASSLARPVTDYEQYF. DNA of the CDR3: TGTGCCAGCAGCTTAGCGAGGCCAGTTACAGACTACGAGCAGTACTTC.

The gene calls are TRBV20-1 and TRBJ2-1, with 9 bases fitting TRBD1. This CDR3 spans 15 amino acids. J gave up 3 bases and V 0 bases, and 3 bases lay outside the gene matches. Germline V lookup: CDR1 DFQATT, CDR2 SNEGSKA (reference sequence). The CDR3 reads CSARDLDRGYNEQFF. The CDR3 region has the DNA TGCAGTGCTAGAGATCTGGACAGGGGCTACAATGAGCAGTTCTTC.

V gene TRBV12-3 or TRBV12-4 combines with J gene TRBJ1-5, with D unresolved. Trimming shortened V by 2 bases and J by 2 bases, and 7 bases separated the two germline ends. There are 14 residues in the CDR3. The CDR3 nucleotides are TGTGCCAGCAGTTTACAACACCGCAATCAGCCCCAGCATTTT. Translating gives CASSLQHRNQPQHF.

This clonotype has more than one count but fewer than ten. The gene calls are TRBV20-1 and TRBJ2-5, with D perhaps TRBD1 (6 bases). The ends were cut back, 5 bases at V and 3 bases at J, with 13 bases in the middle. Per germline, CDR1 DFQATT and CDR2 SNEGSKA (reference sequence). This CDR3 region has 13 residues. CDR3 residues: CSAPADREETQYF. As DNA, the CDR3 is TGCAGTGCTCCAGCGGACAGAGAAGAGACCCAGTACTTC.

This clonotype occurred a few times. The CDR3 coding sequence is TGCAGTGCAGCACACGAGGGGGGGATCTACAATGAGCAGTTCTTC. This gives the protein CSAAHEGGIYNEQFF. This rearrangement joins TRBV20-1 to TRBJ2-1; possibly TRBD2 for D (7 bases). The germline V gene has CDR1 DFQATT and CDR2 SNEGSKA (reference sequence). V lost 6 bases and J lost 3, with 18 bases in between. This CDR3 has 15 residues.

This CDR3 is CASSYRVGIEAFF. The CDR3 DNA reads TGTGCCAGCAGTTACAGGGTCGGAATTGAAGCTTTCTTT. The rearrangement joins TRBV27 to TRBJ1-1, with D maybe TRBD1 (6 bases). V was pared by 4 bases and J by 7 bases, with 13 bases between. This CDR3 spans 13 amino acids. Germline V gene lookup returns CDR1 MNHEY and CDR2 SMNVEV (reference sequence).

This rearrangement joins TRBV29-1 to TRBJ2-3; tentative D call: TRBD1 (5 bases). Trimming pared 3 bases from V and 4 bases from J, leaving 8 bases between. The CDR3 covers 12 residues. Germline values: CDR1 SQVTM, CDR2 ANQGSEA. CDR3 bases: TGCAGCGTTGACAGGGTTTCAGATACGCAGTATTTT. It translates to CSVDRVSDTQYF.

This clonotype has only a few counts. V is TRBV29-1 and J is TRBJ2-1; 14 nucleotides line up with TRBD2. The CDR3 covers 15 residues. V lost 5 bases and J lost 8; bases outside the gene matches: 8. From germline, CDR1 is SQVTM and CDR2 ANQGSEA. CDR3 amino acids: CSVLGTSGSAYEQFF. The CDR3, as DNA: TGCAGCGTTTTAGGGACTAGCGGGAGCGCGTATGAGCAGTTCTTC.

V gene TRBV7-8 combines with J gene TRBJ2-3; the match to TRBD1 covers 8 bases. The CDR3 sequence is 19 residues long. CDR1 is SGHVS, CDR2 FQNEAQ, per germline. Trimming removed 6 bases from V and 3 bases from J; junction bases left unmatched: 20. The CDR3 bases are TGTGCCAGCAGACCCTTGTTTGGGACAGGACGCCCGGGGACAGATACGCAGTATTTT. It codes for CASRPLFGTGRPGTDTQYF.

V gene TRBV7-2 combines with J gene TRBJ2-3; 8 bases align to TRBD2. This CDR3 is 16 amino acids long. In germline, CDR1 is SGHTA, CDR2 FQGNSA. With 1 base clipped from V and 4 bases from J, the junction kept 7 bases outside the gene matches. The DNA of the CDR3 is TGTGCCAGCAGCTTAGGACCAAAGCGGGGGCCAGATACGCAGTATTTT. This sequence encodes CASSLGPKRGPDTQYF.

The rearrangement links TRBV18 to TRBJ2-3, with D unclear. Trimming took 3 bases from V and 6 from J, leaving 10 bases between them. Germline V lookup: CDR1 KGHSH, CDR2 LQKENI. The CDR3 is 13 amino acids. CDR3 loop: CASSPTPGDTQYF. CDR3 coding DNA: TGTGCCAGCTCACCCACTCCCGGGGATACGCAGTATTTT.

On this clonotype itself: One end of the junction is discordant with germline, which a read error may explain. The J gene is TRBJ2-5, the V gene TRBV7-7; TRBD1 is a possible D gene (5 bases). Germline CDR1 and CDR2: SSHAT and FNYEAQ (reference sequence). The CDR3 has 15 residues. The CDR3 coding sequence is TGTGCTAGCAGCTTACAGGCAGTCCGGCAAGAGACCCAGTACTTC. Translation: CASSLQAVRQETQYF.

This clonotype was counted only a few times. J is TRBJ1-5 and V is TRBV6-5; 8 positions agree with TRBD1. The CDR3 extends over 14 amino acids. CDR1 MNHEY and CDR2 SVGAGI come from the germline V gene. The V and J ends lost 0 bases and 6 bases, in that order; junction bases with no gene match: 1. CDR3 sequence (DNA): TGTGCCAGCAGTTACTCACAGGGGGGTCAGCCCCAGCATTTT. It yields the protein CASSYSQGGQPQHF.

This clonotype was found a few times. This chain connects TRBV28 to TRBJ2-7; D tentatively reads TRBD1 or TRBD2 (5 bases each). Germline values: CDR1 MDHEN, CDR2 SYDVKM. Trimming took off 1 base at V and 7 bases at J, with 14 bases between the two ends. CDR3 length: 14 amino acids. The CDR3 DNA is TGTGCCAGCAGTTTATCACCAGGGAGTGGTGAGCAGTACTTC. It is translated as CASSLSPGSGEQYF. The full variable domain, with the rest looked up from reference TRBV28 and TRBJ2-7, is DVKVTQSSRYLVKRTGEKVFLECVQDMDHENMFWYRQDPGLGLRLIYFSYDVKMKEKGDIPEGYSVSREKKERFSLILESASTNQTSMYLCASSLSPGSGEQYFGPGTRLTVT.

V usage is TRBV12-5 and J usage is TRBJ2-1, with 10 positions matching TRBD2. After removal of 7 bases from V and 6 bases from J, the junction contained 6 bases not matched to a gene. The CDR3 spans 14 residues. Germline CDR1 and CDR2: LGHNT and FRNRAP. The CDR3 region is CASAAGGPPNEQFF. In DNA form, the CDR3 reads TGTGCTAGTGCAGCGGGAGGGCCCCCCAATGAGCAGTTCTTC.

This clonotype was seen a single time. In DNA, the CDR3 is TGTGCCAGCAGCTTCGGGGGGGTGACCTACGAGCAGTACTTC. Translated: CASSFGGVTYEQYF. J is TRBJ2-7 and V is TRBV7-9; 8 bases match TRBD2. CDR3 length: 14 amino acids. Germline values: CDR1 SEHNR, CDR2 FQNEAQ (reference sequence). V trimming: 3 bases; J trimming: 2 bases; junction bases outside the gene matches: 3. The variable domain in full, completed from reference TRBV7-9 and TRBJ2-7, reads DTGVSQNPRHKITKRGQNVTFRCDPISEHNRLYWYRQTLGQGPEFLTYFQNEAQLEKSRLLSDRFSAERPKGSFSTLEIQRTEQGDSAMYLCASSFGGVTYEQYFGPGTRLTVT.